The present TCR beta chain was sequenced within a study of T-cell memory formation after mild COVID-19. Study-wide results and limits: Cross-reactive memory apparently joined, as some responding clones appeared in pre-infection memory.

As concerns this clonotype: The antigen is not known.

The CDR3 has 17 residues. Between the trimmed V and J ends, which lost 3 bases and 6 bases, there was a span of 22 bases. Germline CDR1 is SGHRS and CDR2 is YFSETQ. Researchers used 5'RACE with constant-segment primers to make TCR alpha and TCR beta cDNA libraries that carry sample barcodes and UMIs. A single record per CDR3 protein comes from TCRdb applying MiXCR to the 5' RACE reads. The data hold approximately 480,000 distinct CDR3 sequences, with 18% observed a single time. The source material was PBMCs or a T cell subset sorted from them (not recorded which). The source is an adult woman who had mild COVID-19 (a few samples of this study predate the infection). Cell type and time point are not known. The V gene is TRBV5-1, the J gene TRBJ2-1, with TRBD2 as a possible D gene (5 bases). CDR3 sequence reads: CASSSSDFFEGVNEQFF. The DNA for the CDR3 is TGCGCCAGCAGCTCGTCCGACTTCTTCGAGGGTGTCAATGAGCAGTTCTTC.